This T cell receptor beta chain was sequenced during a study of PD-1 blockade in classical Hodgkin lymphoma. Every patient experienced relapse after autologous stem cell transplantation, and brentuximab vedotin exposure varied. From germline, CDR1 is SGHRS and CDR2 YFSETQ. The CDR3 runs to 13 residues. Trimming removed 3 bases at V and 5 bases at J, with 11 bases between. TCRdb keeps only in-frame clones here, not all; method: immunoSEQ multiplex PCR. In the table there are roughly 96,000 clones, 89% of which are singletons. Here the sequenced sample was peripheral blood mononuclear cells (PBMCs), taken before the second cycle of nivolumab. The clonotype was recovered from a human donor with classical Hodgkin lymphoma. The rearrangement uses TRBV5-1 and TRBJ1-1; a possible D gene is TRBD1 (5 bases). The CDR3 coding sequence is TGCGCCAGCAGCTGGTCTCAGGGAACTGAAGCTTTCTTT. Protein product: CASSWSQGTEAFF.